The 10 T cell receptor beta chains listed next were all sequenced from one sample in a study of shared clonotypes between healthy human individuals. Assay used: immunoSEQ multiplex PCR; TCRdb lists only in-frame clones, some missing. The table shows roughly 1,600,000 clones, with 98% to 99% occurring only once. Sequenced sample: naive CD4+ T cells sorted from blood. Sample subset: CD45RA+ positively selected. The receptors originated from a man aged 25 to 40 in good health.

This chain connects TRBV5-1 to TRBJ2-7; 8 bases align to TRBD2. The CDR3 has 16 amino acids. In germline, CDR1 is SGHRS, CDR2 YFSETQ. The V gene end was trimmed by 1 base and the J gene end by 3 bases; junction bases not matched to a gene: 9. The CDR3 coding sequence is TGCGCCAGCAGCTTGTCCCCTCCGGGACTAGGCTACGAGCAGTACTTC. Protein sequence: CASSLSPPGLGYEQYF.

V and J are TRBV27 and TRBJ2-6; D remains ambiguous. This CDR3 is 17 amino acids long. Trimming stripped 5 bases from V and 1 base from J, with 15 bases between. Germline CDR1 reads MNHEY; CDR2 reads SMNVEV (reference sequence). CDR3 sequence reads: CASSVGRLKSGANVLTF. The CDR3 nucleotides are TGTGCCAGCAGTGTTGGACGTCTGAAATCTGGGGCCAACGTCCTGACTTTC.

The CDR3 bases are TGTGCCAGCAGCCCAAACAACGGCGTTCAGTACTTC. Protein product: CASSPNNGVQYF. The V gene is TRBV7-9, the J gene TRBJ2-4, with D uncertain. The CDR3 consists of 12 residues. Germline V gene data show CDR1 as SEHNR and CDR2 as FQNEAQ (reference sequence). V gave up 5 bases and J gave up 11 bases, with 13 bases separating them.

The chain links TRBV7-2 to TRBJ2-7; D is undetermined. This CDR3 has 15 residues. The germline V gene encodes CDR1 SGHTA and CDR2 FQGNSA. The ends were cut back, 0 bases at V and 1 base at J, with 10 bases in the middle. CDR3 sequence reads: CASSLAPGASYEQYF. The CDR3, as DNA: TGTGCCAGCAGCTTAGCGCCGGGCGCATCCTACGAGCAGTACTTC.

This clone appeared a single time. The rearrangement links TRBV28 to TRBJ2-7, with D unresolved. The CDR3 consists of 14 residues. CDR1 and CDR2 from the germline V gene are MDHEN and SYDVKM. Trimming took 7 bases from V and 2 from J, leaving 15 bases between them. The CDR3, as DNA: TGTGCCAGCAACCCAGGAGTTCGTACCTACGAGCAGTACTTC. It codes for CASNPGVRTYEQYF.

The rearrangement links TRBV11-2 to TRBJ2-5; 8 nucleotides match TRBD1. The V gene's germline CDR1 is SGHAT and CDR2 FQNNGV. This CDR3 has 15 residues. V lost 6 bases to trimming and J lost 5 bases; unmatched junction nucleotides: 11. DNA of the CDR3: TGTGCCAGCAGGGACAGGGTCAGGACAGGGGAGACCCAGTACTTC. Translation gives CASRDRVRTGETQYF.

Notes on this clone: An end of the junction differs from the germline gene, which may be a read error. This chain connects TRBV7-8 to TRBJ1-2; TRBD1 might be the D (6 bases). This CDR3 is built from 14 residues. Per germline, CDR1 SGHVS and CDR2 FQNEAQ. The CDR3 loop reads CASNLTGANYGYTF. CDR3 bases: TGTGCCAGCAACTTAACGGGGGCCAACTATGGCTACACCTTC.

The chain couples TRBV9 to TRBJ2-1; 7 bases line up with TRBD2. CDR1 and CDR2 from the germline V gene are SGDLS and YYNGEE. The CDR3 is made up of 14 amino acids. V shed 3 bases, J shed 8 bases, and the junction held 8 bases outside the gene matches. CDR3 protein: CASSGGTMADEQFF. Here the CDR3 DNA reads TGTGCCAGCAGCGGAGGGACTATGGCGGATGAGCAGTTCTTC.

The V call is TRBV27, the J call TRBJ2-3, with 10 bases lining up with TRBD2. Germline loops: CDR1 MNHEY, CDR2 SMNVEV (reference sequence). This CDR3 region has 18 residues. V shed 6 bases and J 4 bases; nucleotides not matched to a gene: 16. CDR3 residues: CASRRKSASGGQADTQYF. CDR3 bases: TGTGCCAGCAGGAGAAAATCAGCTAGCGGGGGTCAGGCAGATACGCAGTATTTT.

J is TRBJ2-7 and V is TRBV5-1, with 8 positions matching TRBD2. Germline values: CDR1 SGHRS, CDR2 YFSETQ. V lost 1 base, J lost 2 bases, and 2 bases stayed unmatched. The CDR3 is 14 amino acids. CDR3 residues: CASSLPGGPYEQYF. Written as DNA, the CDR3 is TGCGCCAGCAGCTTGCCGGGAGGGCCCTACGAGCAGTACTTC.